This T cell receptor beta chain originates from a study of T cell responses to AZD1222 COVID-19 vaccine (dated by TCRdb to about 2021). Some background on the complete study: TCR sequencing was performed for 230 to 250 trial participants, of whom around 200 were given two doses of AZD1222 and around 25 were given two doses of MenACWY control vaccine. Enrollment into the trials was organized by age into subgroups of 18-55, 56-69 and 70-plus years, and those subgroups contained approximately 150, 30 and 60 TCR-sequenced participants, respectively.

The CDR3 regions of human TCRbeta chains were analyzed by immunosequencing. The original pipeline was this. Repertoire TCRs were checked for matches against a reference library of SARS-CoV-2-specific TCRs that had been generated using the MIRA antigen-specificity platform. Breadth was defined as the fraction of unique TCRs that were SARS-CoV-2-associated, and depth was defined as the fraction of total T cells that were SARS-CoV-2-associated. Using the MIRA data, each spike-specific TCR was assigned both to the spike region to which the TCR was reactive and to a CD4 or CD8 class. Log10-transformed breadth and depth values were compared by one-way ANOVA with Sidak's multiple comparisons tests. TCRdb provides this immuneACCESS table in a form limited to in-frame rearrangements. Some clones are lacking; in checked studies, under half of them reflect an unresolved V gene, and why the rest are absent is not known. The V and J calls and clone size come from that table; D and trimming were worked out from the DNA. The sample has 100,000 to 150,000 clones on record, roughly 88% of them singletons. The top ten hold 4.4% of the sample.

The time point label of this sample denotes: baseline before first vaccination. The intended sense of this specimen's treatment or condition label: meningococcal conjugate vaccine given as trial control. Samples from vaccinated people were obtained from the UK trials COV001 and COV002, which included a single-blind randomized controlled phase 2/3 trial of AZD1222 (ChAdOx1 nCoV-19) in healthy adults. For TCRbeta chain sequencing, PBMC samples were collected from trial participants at day 0 and at day 28 after the second dose. Overall results and qualifications from the work: Conclusions about previously exposed vaccinees were limited because only 6 or 7 AZD1222 recipients were SARS-CoV-2 seropositive at baseline. Spike-specific TCR breadth and depth rose significantly after two AZD1222 doses compared with day 0 and with MenACWY recipients. The 56-69-year group was small, and its depth increase did not reach significance, likely because of low power. Because no samples from the day 14 peak response were available, repertoires could be characterized only after the peak T cell response. Participants were mostly white British, with more females than males. The authors suggested clonal diversity may have been underestimated. The whole spike protein was spanned by vaccine-associated CD4 TCRs, and dominant responses were seen in regions 160-218 and 743-854. Nearly half of unique spike-specific TCRs reportedly recognized epitopes outside regions mutated in the B.1.351 and B.1.1.7 variants.

A remark on this clone: The antigen it recognizes is unknown. No base qualities exist here, and no much larger clone lies one base off it.

The clonotype originates from an adult in good health. The source material was peripheral blood, sampled on day 0 of MenACWY control vaccination.

The CDR3 is CASSGGQVTNEKLFF. The DNA sequence is as follows: TGCGCCAGCAGCGGAGGACAGGTGACTAATGAAAAACTGTTTTTT. The chain is made from TRBV5-1 and TRBJ1-4, with 7 bases aligning to TRBD1. The CDR3 holds 15 amino acids from the cysteine to the phenylalanine. The only DNA kept is the CDR3, 45 bases in frame from the first base. As encoded in the germline V gene, CDR1 is SGHRS while CDR2 is YFSETQ. V is pruned by 4 bases and J by 2 bases, leaving 5 bases of the junction without a gene match.